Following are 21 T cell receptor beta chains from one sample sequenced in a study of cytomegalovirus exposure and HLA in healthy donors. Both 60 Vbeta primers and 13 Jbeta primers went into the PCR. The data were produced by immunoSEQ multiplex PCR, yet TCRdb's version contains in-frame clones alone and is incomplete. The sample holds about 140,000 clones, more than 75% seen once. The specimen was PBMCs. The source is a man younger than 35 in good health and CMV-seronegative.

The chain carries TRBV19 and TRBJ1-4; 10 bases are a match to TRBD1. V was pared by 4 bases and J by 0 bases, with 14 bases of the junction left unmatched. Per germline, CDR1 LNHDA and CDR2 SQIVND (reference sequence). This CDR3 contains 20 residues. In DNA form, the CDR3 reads TGTGCCAGTAGTAAATATTCGGACAGGGGGGACGGGACAACTAATGAAAAACTGTTTTTT. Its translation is CASSKYSDRGDGTTNEKLFF. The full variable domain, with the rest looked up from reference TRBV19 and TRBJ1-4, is DGGITQSPKYLFRKEGQNVTLSCEQNLNHDAMYWYRQDPGQGLRLIYYSQIVNDFQKGDIAEGYSVSREKKESFPLTVTSAQKNPTAFYLCASSKYSDRGDGTTNEKLFFGSGTQLSVL.

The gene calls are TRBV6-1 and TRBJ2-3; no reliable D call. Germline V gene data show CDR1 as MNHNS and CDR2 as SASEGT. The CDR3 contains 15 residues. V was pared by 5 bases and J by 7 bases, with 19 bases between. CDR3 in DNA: TGTGCCAGCAGTCTCCAACCCGGCAGCGCCAATACGCAGTATTTT. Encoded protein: CASSLQPGSANTQYF.

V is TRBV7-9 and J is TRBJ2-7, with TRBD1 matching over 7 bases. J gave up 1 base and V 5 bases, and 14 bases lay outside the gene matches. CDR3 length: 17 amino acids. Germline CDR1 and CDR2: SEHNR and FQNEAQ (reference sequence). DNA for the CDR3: TGTGCCAGCAGCCCCCGTGGGGGCAGGGGGATTTCCTACGAGCAGTACTTC. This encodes CASSPRGGRGISYEQYF.

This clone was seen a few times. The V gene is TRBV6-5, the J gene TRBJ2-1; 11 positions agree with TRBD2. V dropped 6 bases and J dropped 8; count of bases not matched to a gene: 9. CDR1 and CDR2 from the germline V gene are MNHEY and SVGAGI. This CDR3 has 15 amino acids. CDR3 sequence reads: CASSYTSGSLDEQFF. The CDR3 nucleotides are TGTGCCAGCAGCTATACTAGCGGGAGCCTGGATGAGCAGTTCTTC.

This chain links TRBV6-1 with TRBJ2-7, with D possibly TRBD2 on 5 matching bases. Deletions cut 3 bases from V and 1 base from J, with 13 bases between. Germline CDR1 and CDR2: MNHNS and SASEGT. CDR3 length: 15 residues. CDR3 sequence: CASSDGIMGSYEQYF. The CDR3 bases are TGTGCCAGCAGTGACGGGATAATGGGGTCCTACGAGCAGTACTTC.

In DNA, the CDR3 is TGTGCCAGCAGTGAGACAGGGCTCACTGAAGCTTTCTTT. Its translation is CASSETGLTEAFF. The rearrangement links TRBV6-1 to TRBJ1-1; 7 positions agree with TRBD1. V trimming: 3 bases; J trimming: 4 bases; junction bases outside the gene matches: 2. Per germline, CDR1 MNHNS and CDR2 SASEGT. CDR3 length: 13 residues.

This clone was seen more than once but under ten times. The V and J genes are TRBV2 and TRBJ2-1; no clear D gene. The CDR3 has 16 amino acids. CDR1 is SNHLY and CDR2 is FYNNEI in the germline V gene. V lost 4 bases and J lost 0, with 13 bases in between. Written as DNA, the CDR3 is TGTGCCAGCAGTGTCCCGGCGGATGGCTCCTACAATGAGCAGTTCTTC. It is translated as CASSVPADGSYNEQFF.

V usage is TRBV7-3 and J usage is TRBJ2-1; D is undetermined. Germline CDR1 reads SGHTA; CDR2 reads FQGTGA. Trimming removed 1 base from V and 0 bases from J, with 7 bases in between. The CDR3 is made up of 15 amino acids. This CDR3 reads CASSLSTSSYNEQFF. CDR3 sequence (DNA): TGTGCCAGCAGCTTAAGTACCAGCTCCTACAATGAGCAGTTCTTC.

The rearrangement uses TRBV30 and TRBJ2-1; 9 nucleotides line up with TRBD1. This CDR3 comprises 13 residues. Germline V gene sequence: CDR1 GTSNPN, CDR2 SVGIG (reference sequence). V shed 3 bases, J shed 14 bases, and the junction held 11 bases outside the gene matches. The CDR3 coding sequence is TGTGCCTGGAGCGCAACACGCCGGGACAGGGAGTTCTTC. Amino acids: CAWSATRRDREFF. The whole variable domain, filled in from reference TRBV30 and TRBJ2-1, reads SQTIHQWPATLVQPVGSPLSLECTVEGTSNPNLYWYRQAAGRGLQLLFYSVGIGQISSEVPQNLSASRPQDRQFILSSKKLLLSDSGFYLCAWSATRRDREFFGPGTRLTVL.

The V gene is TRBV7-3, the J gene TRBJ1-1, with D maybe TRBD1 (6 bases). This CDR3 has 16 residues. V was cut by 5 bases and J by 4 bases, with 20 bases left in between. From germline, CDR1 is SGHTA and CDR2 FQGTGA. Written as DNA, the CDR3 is TGTGCCAGCAGCCCAAGGGGAGGGGGGGCAGGCACTGAAGCTTTCTTT. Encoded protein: CASSPRGGGAGTEAFF.

The CDR3 DNA is TGTGCCAGCAGCCGGACAGGCCAAGAGACCCAGTACTTC. As protein: CASSRTGQETQYF. This rearrangement joins TRBV11-2 to TRBJ2-5, with TRBD1 matching over 7 bases. The V and J ends lost 5 bases and 1 base, in that order; junction bases with no gene match: 1. The V gene's germline CDR1 is SGHAT and CDR2 FQNNGV. The CDR3 is 13 amino acids.

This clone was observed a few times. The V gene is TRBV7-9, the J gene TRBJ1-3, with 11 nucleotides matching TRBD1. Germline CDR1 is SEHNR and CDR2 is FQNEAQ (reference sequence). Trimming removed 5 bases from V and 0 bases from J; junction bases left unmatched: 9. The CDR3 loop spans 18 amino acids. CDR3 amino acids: CASSLGQGASPSGNTIYF. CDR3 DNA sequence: TGTGCCAGCAGCCTCGGACAGGGGGCTTCCCCCTCTGGAAACACCATATATTTT.

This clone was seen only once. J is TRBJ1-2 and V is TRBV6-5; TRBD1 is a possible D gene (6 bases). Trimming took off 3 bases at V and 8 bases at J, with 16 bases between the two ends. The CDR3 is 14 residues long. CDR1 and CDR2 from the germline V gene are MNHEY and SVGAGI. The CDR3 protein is CASSYRVEGTGYTF. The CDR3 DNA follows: TGTGCCAGCAGTTATAGAGTTGAGGGGACAGGCTACACCTTC.

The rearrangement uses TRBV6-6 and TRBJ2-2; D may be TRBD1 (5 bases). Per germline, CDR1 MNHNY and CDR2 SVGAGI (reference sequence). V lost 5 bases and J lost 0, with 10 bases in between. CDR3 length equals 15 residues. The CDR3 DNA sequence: TGTGCCAGCAGTATCCTCAGGGCGAACACCGGGGAGCTGTTTTTT. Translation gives CASSILRANTGELFF.

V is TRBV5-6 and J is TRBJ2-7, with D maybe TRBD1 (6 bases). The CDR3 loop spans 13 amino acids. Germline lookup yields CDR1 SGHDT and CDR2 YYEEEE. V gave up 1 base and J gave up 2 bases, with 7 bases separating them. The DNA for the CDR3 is TGTGCCAGCAGCTTGTACAGGGCCTACGAGCAGTACTTC. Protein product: CASSLYRAYEQYF.

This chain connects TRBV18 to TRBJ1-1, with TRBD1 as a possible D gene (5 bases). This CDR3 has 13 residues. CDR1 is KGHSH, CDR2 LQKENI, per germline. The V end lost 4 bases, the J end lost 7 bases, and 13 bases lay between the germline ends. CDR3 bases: TGTGCCAGCTCACGGTCAGGGAATAATGAAGCTTTCTTT. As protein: CASSRSGNNEAFF.

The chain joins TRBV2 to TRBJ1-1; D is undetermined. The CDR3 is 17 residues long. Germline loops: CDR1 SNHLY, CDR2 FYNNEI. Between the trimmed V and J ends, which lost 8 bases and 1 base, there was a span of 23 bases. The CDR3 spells CASYRGRAGGRNTEAFF. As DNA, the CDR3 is TGTGCCAGCTACCGCGGAAGGGCAGGAGGGCGGAACACTGAAGCTTTCTTT.

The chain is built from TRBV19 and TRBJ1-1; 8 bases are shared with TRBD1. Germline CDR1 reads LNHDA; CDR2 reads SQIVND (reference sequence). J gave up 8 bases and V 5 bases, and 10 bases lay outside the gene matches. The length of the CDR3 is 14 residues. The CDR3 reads CASSEDRGRLEAFF. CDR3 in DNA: TGTGCCAGTAGTGAAGACAGGGGCAGGTTAGAAGCTTTCTTT. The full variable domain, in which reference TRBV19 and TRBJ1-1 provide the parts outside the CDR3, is DGGITQSPKYLFRKEGQNVTLSCEQNLNHDAMYWYRQDPGQGLRLIYYSQIVNDFQKGDIAEGYSVSREKKESFPLTVTSAQKNPTAFYLCASSEDRGRLEAFFGQGTRLTVV.

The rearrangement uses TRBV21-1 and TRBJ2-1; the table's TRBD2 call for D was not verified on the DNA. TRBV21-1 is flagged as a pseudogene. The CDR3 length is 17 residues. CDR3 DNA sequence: TGTGCCCTTTTTGGGCTAGCGGGGCGTAGGTCCTACAATGAGCAGTTCTTC. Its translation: CALFGLAGRRSYNEQFF.

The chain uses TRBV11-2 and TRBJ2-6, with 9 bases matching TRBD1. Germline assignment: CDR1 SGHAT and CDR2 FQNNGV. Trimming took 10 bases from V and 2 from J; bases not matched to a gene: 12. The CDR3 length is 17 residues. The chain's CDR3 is CATITGTGSAGANVLTF. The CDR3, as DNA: TGTGCCACAATTACCGGGACAGGGTCGGCTGGGGCCAACGTCCTGACTTTC.

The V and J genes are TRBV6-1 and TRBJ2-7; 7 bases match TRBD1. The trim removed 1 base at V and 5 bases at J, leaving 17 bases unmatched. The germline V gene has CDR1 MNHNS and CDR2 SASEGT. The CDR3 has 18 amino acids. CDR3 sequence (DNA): TGTGCCAGCAGTGAAGTCGTTACGGTAGGACAGGCCGAGGACGAGCAGTACTTC. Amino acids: CASSEVVTVGQAEDEQYF.